Shown below are 14 T cell receptor beta chains from a single sample sequenced in a study of blood T cell repertoires in COVID-19. Data came from immunoSEQ multiplex PCR; TCRdb stores just in-frame clones and leaves some out. This table has 30,000 or so clones, 87% appearing once. Sequencing used peripheral blood. The receptors derive from a man aged 60 to 75 with active COVID-19.

This clone has just a few counts. Here the CDR3 DNA reads TGTGCCAGTAATACTCCGGGACAGAAAAACATTCAGTACTTC. Translating gives CASNTPGQKNIQYF. The genes are TRBV19 and TRBJ2-4; TRBD1 agrees at 7 bases. CDR1 is LNHDA and CDR2 is SQIVND in the germline V gene (reference sequence). After removal of 7 bases from V and 4 bases from J, the junction contained 7 bases not matched to a gene. CDR3 length: 14 amino acids.

The gene calls are TRBV4-2 and TRBJ1-2; TRBD1 is a possible D gene (5 bases). The V and J ends lost 0 bases and 5 bases respectively, with 7 bases between them. Germline V gives CDR1 LGHNA, CDR2 YNFKEQ. The CDR3 has 13 amino acids. CDR3 sequence (DNA): TGTGCCAGCAGCCAAGAAAGGGGTTATGGCTACACCTTC. The encoded protein is CASSQERGYGYTF.

V is TRBV7-2 and J is TRBJ2-3; 14 positions match TRBD2. V lost 5 bases and J lost 4; bases outside the gene matches: 8. The CDR3 is 17 amino acids. In germline, CDR1 is SGHTA, CDR2 FQGNSA. Written as DNA, the CDR3 is TGTGCCAGCAGCGACCGACTAGCGGGAGGGGTCTCAGATACGCAGTATTTT. It translates to CASSDRLAGGVSDTQYF. Drawing the rest from reference TRBV7-2 and TRBJ2-3, the complete variable domain is GAGVSQSPSNKVTEKGKDVELRCDPISGHTALYWYRQSLGQGLEFLIYFQGNSAPDKSGLPSDRFSAERTGGSVSTLTIQRTQQEDSAVYLCASSDRLAGGVSDTQYFGPGTRLTVL.

The gene calls are TRBV14 and TRBJ2-7; 9 nucleotides agree with TRBD1. CDR3 size: 15 residues. Trimming removed 4 bases from V and 5 bases from J; junction bases left unmatched: 9. CDR1 and CDR2 from the germline V gene are SGHDN and FVKESK. The CDR3 region is CASSPTGGRVNEQYF. The CDR3 DNA reads as TGTGCCAGCAGCCCCACAGGGGGCAGGGTAAACGAGCAGTACTTC.

The chain couples TRBV4-3 to TRBJ2-1; the D gene is possibly TRBD2 (5 bases). CDR3 length: 15 residues. Germline V gene lookup returns CDR1 LGHNA and CDR2 YSLEER. Trimming took off 6 bases at V and 3 bases at J, with 15 bases between the two ends. The CDR3 DNA is TGCGCCAGCAGTGACACCGGGATAAACTACAATGAGCAGTTCTTC. Its translation: CASSDTGINYNEQFF.

V gene TRBV9 combines with J gene TRBJ1-4, with D hard to call. The CDR3 sequence is 15 residues long. The V and J ends lost 0 bases and 6 bases respectively, with 12 bases between them. Germline CDR1 SGDLS, CDR2 YYNGEE. This CDR3 is CASSVAAGFYEKLFF. The CDR3 DNA reads TGTGCCAGCAGCGTAGCGGCGGGGTTCTATGAAAAACTGTTTTTT.

This chain links TRBV2 with TRBJ2-1, with 14 bases identical to TRBD2. The V gene end was trimmed by 4 bases and the J gene end by 12 bases; junction bases not matched to a gene: 5. The CDR3 contains 14 residues. CDR1 SNHLY and CDR2 FYNNEI come from the germline V gene. CDR3 residues: CASSGGTSGSLQFF. Written as DNA, the CDR3 is TGTGCCAGCAGTGGGGGGACTAGCGGGAGTCTGCAGTTCTTC.

This clone showed up just a few times. The CDR3 spells CASSQDFTGSQPQHF. The DNA for the CDR3 is TGTGCCAGCAGCCAAGATTTTACAGGGAGTCAGCCCCAGCATTTT. This chain links TRBV3-1 (or the pseudogene TRBV3-2) with TRBJ1-5, with D possibly being TRBD1 (6 bases). V shed 0 bases and J shed 6 bases, with 12 bases lying between them. In germline, CDR1 is LGHDT, CDR2 YNNKEL (reference sequence). The length of the CDR3 is 15 residues.

The V call is TRBV19, the J call TRBJ1-3, with D possibly TRBD1 on 6 matching bases. The length of the CDR3 is 16 residues. In germline, CDR1 is LNHDA, CDR2 SQIVND (reference sequence). Between the trimmed V and J ends, which lost 6 bases and 0 bases, there was a span of 15 bases. The CDR3 protein is CASRLTGRISGNTIYF. CDR3 DNA: TGTGCCAGTAGGCTGACAGGTCGCATCTCTGGAAACACCATATATTTT.

The chain combines TRBV7-2 with TRBJ2-3, with 9 bases lining up with TRBD2. V was clipped by 3 bases and J by 5 bases; unmatched bases: 6. This CDR3 comprises 15 residues. Germline assignment: CDR1 SGHTA and CDR2 FQGNSA. The CDR3 sequence is CASSLAGGRGDTQYF. Here the CDR3 DNA reads TGTGCCAGCAGCTTGGCGGGGGGGCGGGGAGATACGCAGTATTTT.

A single count supports this clone. The chain joins TRBV2 to TRBJ2-1, with 11 bases fitting TRBD2. Germline-derived CDR1 and CDR2 are SNHLY and FYNNEI. The CDR3 consists of 14 residues. V lost 11 bases to trimming and J lost 4 bases; unmatched junction nucleotides: 7. The CDR3 nucleotides read TGTGCCGGCCGACTAGCGGGGATATACAATGAGCAGTTCTTC. It specifies CAGRLAGIYNEQFF.

The V gene is TRBV10-1, the J gene TRBJ1-5; D not certain. Germline V gives CDR1 WNHNN, CDR2 SYGVQD (reference sequence). V lost 7 bases, J lost 3 bases, and 4 bases lay in between. The CDR3 sequence is 11 residues long. Here the CDR3 DNA reads TGCGCCAGCATCCTCAATCAGCCCCAGCATTTT. As protein: CASILNQPQHF.

This sequence joins TRBV11-3 and TRBJ2-7, with 8 bases identical to TRBD2. The CDR3 runs to 16 residues. Trimming cost V 0 bases and J 5 bases; bases outside gene matches: 9. From germline, CDR1 is SGHNT and CDR2 YENEEA. The CDR3 nucleotides read TGTGCCAGCAGCTTAGATGGGAGCGGGAGTCTTAACGAGCAGTACTTC. Encoded protein: CASSLDGSGSLNEQYF. Supplemented by reference TRBV11-3 and TRBJ2-7, the full variable domain reads EAGVVQSPRYKIIEKKQPVAFWCNPISGHNTLYWYLQNLGQGPELLIRYENEEAVDDSQLPKDRFSAERLKGVDSTLKIQPAELGDSAVYLCASSLDGSGSLNEQYFGPGTRLTVT.

The chain is built from TRBV27 and TRBJ2-6, with 9 nucleotides matching TRBD1. This CDR3 has 18 amino acids. Germline V lookup: CDR1 MNHEY, CDR2 SMNVEV (reference sequence). V lost 6 bases to trimming and J lost 0 bases; unmatched junction nucleotides: 9. The DNA of the CDR3 is TGTGCCAGCAGCCCCCGGGACAGGGTCAGCTCTGGGGCCAACGTCCTGACTTTC. It specifies CASSPRDRVSSGANVLTF.